The 8 T cell receptor beta chains presented below share a single source sample, sequenced in a study of a mutant IDH1 vaccine in newly diagnosed glioma. Time point noted: baseline, week 1 (first vaccination visit). Indicated treatment: pre-vaccination baseline after standard-of-care therapy. TCRdb keeps only in-frame clones here, not all; method: immunoSEQ multiplex PCR. Counted here are approximately 100,000 clones, around 90% occurring once; the ten biggest clones make up approximately 0.57%. Sequenced material: PBMCs, taken from a glioma patient treated with radiotherapy, temozolomide or both. The source is a woman aged 45-59 years with glioma.

The chain employs TRBV5-1 and TRBJ1-4; D gene unclear. Germline CDR1 SGHRS, CDR2 YFSETQ. The CDR3 runs to 15 residues. Trimming took off 4 bases at V and 0 bases at J, with 10 bases between the two ends. The CDR3 DNA sequence: TGCGCCAGCAGCACTGACACCTCAACTAATGAAAAACTGTTTTTT. Translating gives CASSTDTSTNEKLFF. The complete variable domain, with remaining parts taken from reference TRBV5-1 and TRBJ1-4, reads KAGVTQTPRYLIKTRGQQVTLSCSPISGHRSVSWYQQTPGQGLQFLFEYFSETQRNKGNFPGRFSGRQFSNSRSEMNVSTLELGDSALYLCASSTDTSTNEKLFFGSGTQLSVL.

The chain carries TRBV5-1 and TRBJ1-2, with TRBD1 matching 9 bases. The CDR3 totals 15 residues. CDR1 and CDR2 (germline): SGHRS, YFSETQ. V gave up 3 bases and J gave up 5 bases; unmatched junction bases: 8. CDR3 amino acids: CASSWGQGGGYGYTF. The CDR3 DNA is TGCGCCAGCAGCTGGGGACAGGGAGGAGGGTATGGCTACACCTTC.

This sequence joins TRBV7-2 and TRBJ1-2; D gene uncertain. Germline V gene sequence: CDR1 SGHTA, CDR2 FQGNSA. Trimming pared 2 bases from V and 8 bases from J, leaving 9 bases between. This CDR3 has 12 residues. CDR3 region: CASSLSGIGYTF. CDR3 bases: TGTGCCAGCAGCTTATCTGGGATCGGCTACACCTTC.

There are a few counts of this clone. The V call is TRBV6-1, the J call TRBJ2-7, with 7 bases identical to TRBD1. This CDR3 spans 13 amino acids. V lost 8 bases and J lost 5; bases outside the gene matches: 9. CDR1 and CDR2 (germline): MNHNS, SASEGT. The CDR3 loop reads CASWSLTGDEQYF. In nucleotides, the CDR3 is TGTGCCAGCTGGTCCCTTACAGGGGACGAGCAGTACTTC.

V gene TRBV28 combines with J gene TRBJ2-3, with D hard to call. The germline CDR1 and CDR2 sequences are MDHEN and SYDVKM. Trimming removed 5 bases from V and 1 base from J, with 19 bases in between. The CDR3 has 17 residues. The chain's CDR3 is CASSPLPVAGGTDTQYF. CDR3 bases: TGTGCCAGCAGTCCGCTCCCCGTGGCCGGTGGCACAGATACGCAGTATTTT.

The rearrangement links TRBV7-3 to TRBJ2-7; the D is unclear. V lost 0 bases to trimming and J lost 6 bases, with 9 bases between them. The CDR3 extends over 13 amino acids. Germline assignment: CDR1 SGHTA and CDR2 FQGTGA. The CDR3 loop reads CASSLTPIGEQYF. The CDR3 DNA sequence: TGTGCCAGCAGCTTAACCCCGATCGGCGAGCAGTACTTC.

The V gene is TRBV28, the J gene TRBJ1-2; a weak D match, TRBD1 (6 bases). The CDR3 sequence is 17 residues long. Per germline, CDR1 MDHEN and CDR2 SYDVKM. V dropped 6 bases and J dropped 3 bases, with 23 bases sitting between them. DNA for the CDR3: TGTGCCAGCAGAGAGGTTTTCGGGGGCTCCTCAGACTATGGCTACACCTTC. Translating gives CASREVFGGSSDYGYTF.

This clone was detected a few times. This sequence joins TRBV28 and TRBJ1-5; D may be TRBD1 (5 bases). The CDR3 extends over 14 amino acids. Trimming stripped 5 bases from V and 4 bases from J, with 12 bases between. The germline CDR1 and CDR2 sequences are MDHEN and SYDVKM. The CDR3, as DNA: TGTGCCAGCAGTCGGGCAGGGAGGAATCAGCCCCAGCATTTT. It translates to CASSRAGRNQPQHF.